Shown below are 30 T cell receptor beta chains from a single sample sequenced in a study of blood T cell repertoires in COVID-19. This table comes from immunoSEQ multiplex PCR, and its TCRdb copy is limited to in-frame clones, with some not included. The table has a few hundred thousand clones, 88% seen once. The sequenced sample was peripheral blood. The receptors originated from a human donor in a cohort sampled during active COVID-19.

The chain joins TRBV6-5 to TRBJ1-2, with D possibly TRBD1 on 6 matching bases. The CDR3 extends over 14 amino acids. The V gene lost 6 bases and the J gene lost 5 bases, with 16 bases spanning the gap. Germline V CDR1 and CDR2: MNHEY, SVGAGI. The CDR3 spells CASSDSRGLYGYTF. The CDR3 DNA is TGTGCCAGCAGCGACTCCAGGGGACTATATGGCTACACCTTC.

The chain has TRBV28 and TRBJ2-2; 9 nucleotides agree with TRBD1. From germline, CDR1 is MDHEN and CDR2 SYDVKM. V lost 6 bases to trimming and J lost 4 bases; unmatched junction nucleotides: 9. The CDR3 contains 16 residues. The chain's CDR3 is CASSLTGQGSTGELFF. CDR3 coding DNA: TGTGCCAGCAGCCTAACAGGACAGGGGAGCACCGGGGAGCTGTTTTTT.

V gene TRBV6-5 combines with J gene TRBJ1-1, with D possibly being TRBD1 (5 bases). The CDR3 runs 14 residues. Trimming cost V 7 bases and J 5 bases, with 17 bases left between them. CDR1 MNHEY and CDR2 SVGAGI come from the germline V gene. CDR3 sequence reads: CASTDFRGGTEAFF. In DNA form, the CDR3 reads TGTGCCAGCACCGATTTTCGGGGGGGAACTGAAGCTTTCTTT.

The rearrangement links TRBV6-5 to TRBJ2-7; D possibly corresponds to TRBD1 (5 bases). Germline lookup yields CDR1 MNHEY and CDR2 SVGAGI. Trimming stripped 2 bases from V and 2 bases from J, with 7 bases between. This CDR3 region has 13 residues. CDR3 bases: TGTGCCAGCAGTTACGAAGGGGCCTACGAGCAGTACTTC. Translated: CASSYEGAYEQYF.

This chain uses TRBV4-1 with TRBJ1-3; 8 bases are a match to TRBD1. The trim removed 4 bases at V and 0 bases at J, leaving 5 bases unmatched. CDR1 is MGHRA, CDR2 YSYEKL, per germline. This CDR3 has 16 residues. The CDR3 reads CASSRGTGVSGNTIYF. Written as DNA, the CDR3 is TGCGCCAGCAGCCGTGGGACAGGTGTCTCTGGAAACACCATATATTTT.

This clone was found once. V and J are TRBV5-4 and TRBJ1-2; D is unclear. The CDR3 is 11 residues long. Germline V gene lookup returns CDR1 SGHNT and CDR2 YYREEE (reference sequence). V was cut by 3 bases and J by 2 bases, with 2 bases left in between. The CDR3 DNA reads TGTGCCAGCAGCTCAAACTATGGCTACACCTTC. Amino acids: CASSSNYGYTF.

The J gene is TRBJ2-5, the V gene TRBV30; 9 nucleotides line up with TRBD1. Germline CDR1 reads GTSNPN; CDR2 reads SVGIG (reference sequence). The CDR3 is 13 residues long. With 4 bases clipped from V and 5 bases from J, the junction kept 5 bases outside the gene matches. CDR3 protein: CAWNTGGGETQYF. The DNA of the CDR3 is TGTGCCTGGAATACAGGGGGCGGGGAGACCCAGTACTTC.

The chain employs TRBV5-1 and TRBJ2-7; TRBD1 agrees at 10 bases. V was clipped by 2 bases and J by 2 bases; unmatched bases: 1. The CDR3 is 14 amino acids. Germline assignment: CDR1 SGHRS and CDR2 YFSETQ. The CDR3 nucleotides are TGCGCCAGCAGCTTCGGGACAGGGGCCTACGAGCAGTACTTC. Residues: CASSFGTGAYEQYF.

This chain joins TRBV5-4 and TRBJ1-3, with unresolved D. Germline assignment: CDR1 SGHNT and CDR2 YYREEE (reference sequence). This CDR3 has 16 residues. Trimming took off 1 base at V and 0 bases at J, with 11 bases between the two ends. CDR3 DNA: TGTGCCAGCAGCTTGTCGGGATCCGTCTCTGGAAACACCATATATTTT. It is translated as CASSLSGSVSGNTIYF.

The rearrangement links TRBV7-2 to TRBJ2-3, with TRBD2 as a possible D gene (5 bases). The CDR3 is 17 residues long. Germline V gene data show CDR1 as SGHTA and CDR2 as FQGNSA. V gave up 3 bases and J gave up 1 base, with 17 bases separating them. CDR3 protein: CASSFVDSLGGTDTQYF. The CDR3 DNA reads as TGTGCCAGCAGCTTCGTCGATTCCCTCGGGGGCACAGATACGCAGTATTTT.

This chain joins TRBV30 and TRBJ2-7; possible D gene TRBD2, 6 bases. V was cut by 2 bases and J by 2 bases, with 10 bases left in between. The germline V gene has CDR1 GTSNPN and CDR2 SVGIG (reference sequence). The CDR3 sequence is 13 residues long. The CDR3 coding sequence is TGTGCCTGGAGTAATAGCGGCCCCTACGAGCAGTACTTC. This sequence encodes CAWSNSGPYEQYF.

This clone showed up just a few times. The chain has TRBV29-1 and TRBJ1-2; possibly TRBD1 for D (6 bases). Germline assignment: CDR1 SQVTM and CDR2 ANQGSEA. V was clipped by 1 base and J by 4 bases, with 22 bases between them. This CDR3 has 17 residues. CDR3 nucleotides: TGCAGCGTTGAAGTCAAGCTGGACAGCCTTTCTCGCTATGGCTACACCTTC. This gives the protein CSVEVKLDSLSRYGYTF.

This chain links TRBV4-3 with TRBJ1-1; 8 bases fit TRBD1. Germline V CDR1 and CDR2: LGHNA, YSLEER. The CDR3 has 14 residues. The V segment lost 5 bases and the J segment 3 bases; nucleotides outside the gene matches: 5. The CDR3 spells CASSVRGLDTEAFF. CDR3 nucleotide sequence: TGCGCCAGCAGCGTCAGGGGGCTCGACACTGAAGCTTTCTTT.

The gene calls are TRBV5-4 and TRBJ2-5; 13 bases agree with TRBD2. Germline V gives CDR1 SGHNT, CDR2 YYREEE (reference sequence). CDR3 length equals 16 residues. Losses at the gene ends were 4 bases for V and 1 base for J; bases not matched to a gene: 4. The CDR3 reads CASSEGLAGIQETQYF. CDR3 in DNA: TGTGCCAGCAGCGAGGGACTAGCGGGGATCCAAGAGACCCAGTACTTC.

The CDR3 DNA sequence: TGTGCCAGCAGCCGGACAGGGGCCGGCTACACCTTC. Translation: CASSRTGAGYTF. This chain uses TRBV12-3 or TRBV12-4 with TRBJ1-2, with 9 bases identical to TRBD1. V shed 6 bases, J shed 8 bases, and the junction held 4 bases outside the gene matches. This CDR3 spans 12 amino acids.

The V and J genes are TRBV7-8 and TRBJ2-7; 11 bases line up with TRBD2. Germline values: CDR1 SGHVS, CDR2 FQNEAQ. Trimming at V came to 5 bases and at J to 3 bases, leaving 12 bases not matched to a gene. CDR3 size: 17 residues. CDR3 DNA: TGTGCCAGCAGCCCTGGCTTAGCGGGAGGGCCGGACTACGAGCAGTACTTC. Protein: CASSPGLAGGPDYEQYF.

This chain connects TRBV29-1 to TRBJ2-5; 11 bases align to TRBD2. After removal of 3 bases from V and 9 bases from J, the junction contained 9 bases not matched to a gene. The germline gives CDR1 SQVTM, CDR2 ANQGSEA. The CDR3 spans 14 residues. CDR3 DNA sequence: TGCAGCGTTGATGGGCCTAGCGGGGGGACTCCCCAGTACTTC. Protein sequence: CSVDGPSGGTPQYF.

This clone occurred once. The V call is TRBV28, the J call TRBJ2-7; 9 bases map to TRBD1. Trimming removed 5 bases from V and 2 bases from J; junction bases left unmatched: 10. CDR1 is MDHEN and CDR2 is SYDVKM in the germline V gene. CDR3 length: 16 amino acids. Here the CDR3 DNA reads TGTGCCAGCAGTCGTTGGGGACAGGGATCCCCCTACGAGCAGTACTTC. Protein: CASSRWGQGSPYEQYF. Full variable domain (remainder filled in from reference TRBV28 and TRBJ2-7): DVKVTQSSRYLVKRTGEKVFLECVQDMDHENMFWYRQDPGLGLRLIYFSYDVKMKEKGDIPEGYSVSREKKERFSLILESASTNQTSMYLCASSRWGQGSPYEQYFGPGTRLTVT.

This chain uses TRBV4-3 with TRBJ2-3, with a tentative D call TRBD2 (6 bases). This CDR3 is built from 16 residues. Trimming cost V 3 bases and J 6 bases, with 19 bases left between them. The germline V gene has CDR1 LGHNA and CDR2 YSLEER. CDR3 nucleotides: TGCGCCAGCAGCCAGCACCGGGACTTGGGCGCGGATACGCAGTATTTT. This encodes CASSQHRDLGADTQYF.

The table lists this clone with a count of one. The chain couples TRBV2 to TRBJ2-1; 14 bases agree with TRBD2. The CDR3 sequence is 15 residues long. Germline CDR1 is SNHLY and CDR2 is FYNNEI. V lost 10 bases and J lost 9; bases outside the gene matches: 11. CDR3 nucleotide sequence: TGTGCCACCCAGCCGGGACTAGCGGGAGAAGTTGAGCAGTTCTTC. Translating it yields CATQPGLAGEVEQFF.

This chain connects TRBV13 to TRBJ1-1; D uncertain. CDR1 and CDR2 from the germline V gene are PRHDT and FYEKMQ (reference sequence). CDR3 length: 12 amino acids. V was pared by 1 base and J by 6 bases, with 6 bases between. Here the CDR3 DNA reads TGTGCCAGCAGCTTAGAGTCGGCTGAAGCTTTCTTT. Protein: CASSLESAEAFF. The entire variable domain, with the rest obtained from reference TRBV13 and TRBJ1-1, is as follows: AAGVIQSPRHLIKEKRETATLKCYPIPRHDTVYWYQQGPGQDPQFLISFYEKMQSDKGSIPDRFSAQQFSDYHSELNMSSLELGDSALYFCASSLESAEAFFGQGTRLTVV.

The chain combines TRBV12-1 with TRBJ1-6. TRBV12-1 is shown as a pseudogene. The CDR3 consists of 18 residues. The CDR3 nucleotides are TGTGCCAGCAGCCTTCTAGCCCCACTGAGCTCCTATAATTCACCCCTCCACTTT. As protein: CASSLLAPLSSYNSPLHF.

This clone was found once. V gene TRBV6-5 combines with J gene TRBJ1-2; TRBD1 might be the D (5 bases). In germline, CDR1 is MNHEY, CDR2 SVGAGI. V was trimmed by 6 bases and J by 6 bases, leaving 20 bases between them. This CDR3 is 15 amino acids long. The CDR3 loop is CASSPARGDPNGYTF. The CDR3 DNA reads TGTGCCAGCAGCCCCGCCCGGGGGGACCCCAATGGCTACACCTTC.

This clone was recorded once. The genes are TRBV9 and TRBJ2-7; no reliable D call. Germline lookup yields CDR1 SGDLS and CDR2 YYNGEE. The CDR3 spans 11 residues. V lost 3 bases and J 2 bases, leaving 3 bases between the germline ends. CDR3 sequence reads: CASSAAYEQYF. For the CDR3, the DNA is TGTGCCAGCAGCGCCGCCTACGAGCAGTACTTC.

This chain links TRBV6-2 or TRBV6-3 with TRBJ1-2; D is possibly TRBD1 (5 bases). The CDR3 loop spans 11 amino acids. Germline V gene sequence: CDR1 MNHEY, CDR2 SVGEGT. The V end lost 6 bases, the J end lost 8 bases, and 10 bases lay between the germline ends. CDR3 sequence: CASSSGNGYTF. For the CDR3, the DNA is TGTGCCAGCAGCTCAGGGAACGGCTACACCTTC.

V is TRBV2 and J is TRBJ1-1; D is unresolved. This CDR3 region has 14 residues. Trimming removed 1 base from V and 0 bases from J, with 6 bases in between. Germline V lookup: CDR1 SNHLY, CDR2 FYNNEI. The CDR3 sequence: CASSEEGVNTEAFF. As DNA, the CDR3 is TGTGCCAGCAGTGAAGAGGGAGTGAACACTGAAGCTTTCTTT.

The chain recombines TRBV4-3 with TRBJ1-2, with a possible D match to TRBD1 (6 bases). In germline, CDR1 is LGHNA, CDR2 YSLEER. The CDR3 is made up of 16 amino acids. Trimming stripped 1 base from V and 8 bases from J, with 20 bases between. CDR3 loop: CASSQVQGSGSGGYTF. The DNA for the CDR3 is TGCGCCAGCAGCCAAGTTCAGGGGTCAGGGTCGGGAGGCTACACCTTC.

The V call is TRBV3-1 (or the pseudogene TRBV3-2), the J call TRBJ2-7, with D maybe TRBD2 (5 bases). The CDR3 sequence is 15 residues long. Trimming pared 0 bases from V and 0 bases from J, leaving 9 bases between. Germline CDR1 LGHDT, CDR2 YNNKEL (reference sequence). The CDR3 nucleotides are TGTGCCAGCAGCCAAGATAGAGGGTGCTCCTACGAGCAGTACTTC. Translated, it gives CASSQDRGCSYEQYF.

This chain uses TRBV19 with TRBJ2-7; 10 positions match TRBD2. This CDR3 has 17 residues. Germline values: CDR1 LNHDA, CDR2 SQIVND (reference sequence). The ends lost 3 bases at V and 3 bases at J; junction bases unmatched: 11. CDR3 residues: CASSISGGKSRVYEQYF. CDR3 nucleotides: TGTGCCAGTAGTATTAGCGGGGGGAAGAGTCGCGTCTACGAGCAGTACTTC.

This sequence joins TRBV10-3 and TRBJ2-3; 12 bases align to TRBD2. V trimming: 11 bases; J trimming: 6 bases; junction bases outside the gene matches: 9. This CDR3 has 14 residues. The germline CDR1 and CDR2 sequences are ENHRY and SYGVKD. The CDR3 bases are TGTGCCGCAACGACTAGCGGGGGAGAGGATACGCAGTATTTT. It yields the protein CAATTSGGEDTQYF.